Detailed here is one TCR beta chain. Its target is not known. The PCR had 60 Vbeta and 13 Jbeta primers. Produced via immunoSEQ multiplex PCR; TCRdb's table is partial and in-frame only. The sample yields about 160,000 clones, 70% to 80% seen once. Germline CDR1 and CDR2: SGHVS and FQNEAQ. The CDR3 has 13 amino acids. Trimming shortened V by 2 bases and J by 4 bases, and 9 bases separated the two germline ends. This sample stems from a study of cytomegalovirus exposure and HLA in healthy donors. Across the whole study: An early data release held tens of millions of unique TCRs from HLA-typed donors.

Study-wide results and caveats: Fewer N-insertions than the approximately 700-donor mean were reportedly shown by an Asian-associated ancestry cluster in a later analysis. The study reported that TCR beta sequences accurately predicted HLA-A and HLA-B alleles in most subjects.

The rearrangement joins TRBV7-8 to TRBJ2-7; D might be TRBD1 (5 bases). The TCR sequence derives from a man in his late teens or twenties in good health and CMV-seropositive. The sample taken for sequencing was PBMCs. Here the CDR3 reads CASSLSGLYEQYF. The CDR3 DNA reads as TGTGCCAGCAGCTTATCAGGGTTGTACGAGCAGTACTTC. Full variable domain (remainder filled in from reference TRBV7-8 and TRBJ2-7): GAGVSQSPRYKVAKRGQDVALRCDPISGHVSLFWYQQALGQGPEFLTYFQNEAQLDKSGLPSDRFFAERPEGSVSTLKIQRTQQEDSAVYLCASSLSGLYEQYFGPGTRLTVT.